The clone carrying this T cell receptor beta chain was observed many times. The sample originates from a study of regulatory T cells in long-lasting Graves disease. Construction of TCR beta libraries relied on iRepertoire HTBI primers and on Arm-PCR targeting CDR3 regions. TCRdb reprocessed the multiplex PCR reads with MiXCR, giving one entry per CDR3 protein. The sample consists of 580,000 or so distinct CDR3 sequences, about 15% of them appearing once. With 4 bases removed from V and 6 bases from J, the gap between germline ends came to 12 bases. The CDR3 runs to 14 residues. Time point of the sample: newly diagnosed GD, antithyroid drugs for less than 3 months. After RNA was extracted from PBMCs, the TCR library was made from it. A further study also used this sample, focusing on T cells in Graves' hyperthyroidism and ophthalmopathy.

This clonotype was sampled from a man younger than 35 with Graves disease. The chain combines TRBV12-3 or TRBV12-4 with TRBJ1-4; no clear D. The sequencing here drew on peripheral blood mononuclear cells (PBMCs), taken at new diagnosis, from a patient treated with antithyroid drugs. The DNA for the CDR3 is TGTGCCAGCAGTTCGGTTTACTCGGATGAAAAACTGTTTTTT. It is translated as CASSSVYSDEKLFF.